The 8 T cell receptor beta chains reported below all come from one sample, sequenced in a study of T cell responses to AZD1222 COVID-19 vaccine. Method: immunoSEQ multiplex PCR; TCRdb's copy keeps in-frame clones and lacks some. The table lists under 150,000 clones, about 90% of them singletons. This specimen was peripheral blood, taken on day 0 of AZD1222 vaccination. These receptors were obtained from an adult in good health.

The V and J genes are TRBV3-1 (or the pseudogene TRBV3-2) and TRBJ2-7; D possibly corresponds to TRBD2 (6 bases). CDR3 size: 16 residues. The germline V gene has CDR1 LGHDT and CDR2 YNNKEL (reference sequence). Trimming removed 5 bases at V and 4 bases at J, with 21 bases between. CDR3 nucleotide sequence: TGTGCCAGCAGCACACGGGTAGGGTCGGAGGGATACGAGCAGTACTTC. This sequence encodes CASSTRVGSEGYEQYF.

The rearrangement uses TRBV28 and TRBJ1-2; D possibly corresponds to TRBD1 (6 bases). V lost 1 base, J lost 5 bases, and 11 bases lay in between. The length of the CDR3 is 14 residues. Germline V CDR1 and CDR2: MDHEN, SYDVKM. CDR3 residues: CASSLSLTGYGYTF. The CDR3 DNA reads TGTGCCAGCAGTTTATCCCTCACAGGGTATGGCTACACCTTC.

CDR3 residues: CASSPGTGGWQPQHF. The CDR3 DNA sequence: TGTGCCAGCAGCCCGGGGACAGGGGGCTGGCAGCCCCAGCATTTT. The chain carries TRBV7-2 and TRBJ1-5; 12 nucleotides line up with TRBD1. The V and J ends lost 5 bases and 7 bases, in that order; junction bases with no gene match: 6. CDR3 size: 15 residues. The V gene's germline CDR1 is SGHTA and CDR2 FQGNSA.

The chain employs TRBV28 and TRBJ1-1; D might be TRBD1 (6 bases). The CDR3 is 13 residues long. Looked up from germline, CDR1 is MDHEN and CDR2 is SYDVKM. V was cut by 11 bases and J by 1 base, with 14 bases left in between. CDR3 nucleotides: TGTGCCTGCCGGGACACTCCGAACACTGAAGCTTTCTTT. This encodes CACRDTPNTEAFF.

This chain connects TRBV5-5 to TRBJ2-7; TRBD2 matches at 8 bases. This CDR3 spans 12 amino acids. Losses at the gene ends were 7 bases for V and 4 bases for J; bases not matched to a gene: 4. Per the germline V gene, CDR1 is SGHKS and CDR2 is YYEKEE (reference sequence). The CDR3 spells CASGVAGYEQYF. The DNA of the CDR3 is TGTGCCAGCGGCGTAGCGGGATACGAGCAGTACTTC. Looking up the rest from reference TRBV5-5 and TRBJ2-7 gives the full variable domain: DAGVTQSPTHLIKTRGQQVTLRCSPISGHKSVSWYQQVLGQGPQFIFQYYEKEERGRGNFPDRFSARQFPNYSSELNVNALLLGDSALYLCASGVAGYEQYFGPGTRLTVT.

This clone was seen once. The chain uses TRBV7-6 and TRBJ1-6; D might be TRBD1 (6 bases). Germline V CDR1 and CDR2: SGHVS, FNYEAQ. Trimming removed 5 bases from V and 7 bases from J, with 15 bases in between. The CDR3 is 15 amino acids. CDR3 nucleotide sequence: TGTGCCAGCAGCAGGGGGAACCTAATGAATTCACCCCTCCACTTT. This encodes CASSRGNLMNSPLHF. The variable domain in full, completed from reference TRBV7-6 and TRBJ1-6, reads GAGVSQSPRYKVTKRGQDVALRCDPISGHVSLYWYRQALGQGPEFLTYFNYEAQQDKSGLPNDRFSAERPEGSISTLTIQRTEQRDSAMYRCASSRGNLMNSPLHFGNGTRLTVT.

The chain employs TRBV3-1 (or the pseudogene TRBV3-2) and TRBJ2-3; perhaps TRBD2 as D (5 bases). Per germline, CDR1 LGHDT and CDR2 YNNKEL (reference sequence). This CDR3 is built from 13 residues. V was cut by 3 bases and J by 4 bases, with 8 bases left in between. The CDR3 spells CASSQLGADTQYF. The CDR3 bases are TGTGCCAGCAGCCAGTTGGGAGCAGATACGCAGTATTTT.

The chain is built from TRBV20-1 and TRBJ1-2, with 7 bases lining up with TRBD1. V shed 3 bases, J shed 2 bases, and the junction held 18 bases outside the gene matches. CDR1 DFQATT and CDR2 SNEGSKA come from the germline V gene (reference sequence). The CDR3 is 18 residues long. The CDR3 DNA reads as TGCAGTGCTAGTCACCAGGGACAGCCCACGCTCGAGAACTATGGCTACACCTTC. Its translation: CSASHQGQPTLENYGYTF.